The clone carrying this T cell receptor (beta chain) was recorded a few times. No antigen is known for it. Amplification yielded TCR beta CDR3 regions, with RNA transcripts as the source. An initial round of RT-PCR targeting the TCR CDR3 relied on the HTBI primer set. A single record per CDR3 protein comes from TCRdb applying MiXCR to the multiplex PCR reads. The repertoire includes a few hundred thousand distinct CDR3 sequences, roughly an eighth of them detected once, and less than 10% sits in the top ten. Across 18 months, stable Graves' hyperthyroidism was marked by no progression to ophthalmopathy. The diagnostic basis comprised clinical symptoms, serum thyroxine and TRAb, thyroid ultrasound and orbital computed tomography. This specimen comes from a study of T cells in Graves' hyperthyroidism and ophthalmopathy. Study-wide points: Researchers found most expanded thyroid clonotypes above 0.001 in blood as well. Ophthalmopathy was model-predicted a median approximately six months pre-onset.

The specimen sequenced was blood. The receptor's source is a woman aged 18-30 years with Graves' hyperthyroidism.

The CDR3 DNA reads TGTGCCAGCAGCTCCCGAGGGGGGACACCTACCTACGAGCAGTACTTC. Its translation: CASSSRGGTPTYEQYF. The chain carries TRBV7-9 and TRBJ2-7; D possibly matches TRBD1 or TRBD2 (6 bases each). The CDR3 loop spans 16 amino acids. The germline CDR1 and CDR2 sequences are SEHNR and FQNEAQ (reference sequence). Trimming left V 4 bases short and J 2 bases short, with 18 bases between.